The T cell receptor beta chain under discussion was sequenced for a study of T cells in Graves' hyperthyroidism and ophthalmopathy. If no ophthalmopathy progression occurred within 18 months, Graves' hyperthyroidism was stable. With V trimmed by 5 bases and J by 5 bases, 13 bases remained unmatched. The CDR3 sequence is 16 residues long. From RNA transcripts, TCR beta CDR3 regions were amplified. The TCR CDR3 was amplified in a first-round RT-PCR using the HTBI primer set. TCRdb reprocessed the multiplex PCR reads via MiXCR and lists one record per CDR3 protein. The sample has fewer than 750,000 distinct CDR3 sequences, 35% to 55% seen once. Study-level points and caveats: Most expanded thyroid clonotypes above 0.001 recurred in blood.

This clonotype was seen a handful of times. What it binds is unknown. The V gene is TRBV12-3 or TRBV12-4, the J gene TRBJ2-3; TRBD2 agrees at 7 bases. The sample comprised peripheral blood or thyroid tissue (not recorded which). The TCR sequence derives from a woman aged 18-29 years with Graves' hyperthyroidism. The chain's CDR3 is CASSSPGRERRDTQYF. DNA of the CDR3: TGTGCCAGCAGTAGTCCAGGGCGGGAGCGGAGAGATACGCAGTATTTT.